The present T cell receptor (beta chain) was sequenced within a study of blood T cells in healthy people across ages. Study overall: T cells yielded about one barcoded beta molecule per two cells through template switching. Study conclusions and caveats: Possibly confounding the expanded clonotype changes was the fact that donor CMV status was unknown.

V was clipped by 5 bases and J by 5 bases, with 15 bases between them. Germline CDR1 and CDR2: ENHRY and SYGVKD. The CDR3 consists of 14 residues. This clonotype was counted between two and nine times. Its cognate antigen is unknown. Sample-barcoded 5' priming and a J-beta primer mix drove a second PCR of roughly 6 to 12 cycles. TCRdb redid the calling of the 5' RACE reads with MiXCR, one entry per CDR3 protein. This table has around 800,000 distinct CDR3 sequences, 20% to 30% appearing once. The same data also went into a second study, on T cells of mothers and their children.

Sequences were obtained from blood. The receptor was derived from a boy between 10 and 17 years old in good health. The V gene is TRBV10-3, the J gene TRBJ2-5; D unclear. DNA for the CDR3: TGTGCCATCAGTCCCCAACCCACAAGGGAGACCCAGTACTTC. Residues: CAISPQPTRETQYF.